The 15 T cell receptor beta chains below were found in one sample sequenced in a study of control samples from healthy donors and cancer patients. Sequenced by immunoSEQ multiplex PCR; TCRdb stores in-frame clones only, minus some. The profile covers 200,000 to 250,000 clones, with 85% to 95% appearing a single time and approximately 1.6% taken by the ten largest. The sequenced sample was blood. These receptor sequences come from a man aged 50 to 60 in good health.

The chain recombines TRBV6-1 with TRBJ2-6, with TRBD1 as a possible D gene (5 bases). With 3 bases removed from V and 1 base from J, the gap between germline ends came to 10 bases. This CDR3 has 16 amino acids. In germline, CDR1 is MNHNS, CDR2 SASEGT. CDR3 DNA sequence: TGTGCCAGCAGTGAGAGCCAGGGATCTGGGGCCAACGTCCTGACTTTC. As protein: CASSESQGSGANVLTF.

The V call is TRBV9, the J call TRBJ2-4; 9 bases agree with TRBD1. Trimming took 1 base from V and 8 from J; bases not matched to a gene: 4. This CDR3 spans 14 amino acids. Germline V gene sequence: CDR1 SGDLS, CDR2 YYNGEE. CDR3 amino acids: CASSVTGGMDIQYF. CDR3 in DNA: TGTGCCAGCAGCGTAACAGGGGGCATGGACATTCAGTACTTC. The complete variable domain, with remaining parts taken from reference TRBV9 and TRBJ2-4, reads DSGVTQTPKHLITATGQRVTLRCSPRSGDLSVYWYQQSLDQGLQFLIQYYNGEERAKGNILERFSAQQFPDLHSELNLSSLELGDSALYFCASSVTGGMDIQYFGAGTRLSVL.

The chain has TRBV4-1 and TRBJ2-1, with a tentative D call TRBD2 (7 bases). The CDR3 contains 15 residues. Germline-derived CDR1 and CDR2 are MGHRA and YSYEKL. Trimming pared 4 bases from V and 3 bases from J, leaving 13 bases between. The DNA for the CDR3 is TGCGCCAGCAGCCCAACGGGGGGCTTCTACAATGAGCAGTTCTTC. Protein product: CASSPTGGFYNEQFF.

In DNA, the CDR3 is TGTGCCAGCGGGGGGCAGATGAACACTGAAGCTTTCTTT. It yields the protein CASGGQMNTEAFF. This rearrangement joins TRBV9 to TRBJ1-1; a possible D gene is TRBD1 (6 bases). CDR3 length equals 13 residues. Trimming left V 7 bases short and J 0 bases short, with 10 bases between. Germline V gene sequence: CDR1 SGDLS, CDR2 YYNGEE.

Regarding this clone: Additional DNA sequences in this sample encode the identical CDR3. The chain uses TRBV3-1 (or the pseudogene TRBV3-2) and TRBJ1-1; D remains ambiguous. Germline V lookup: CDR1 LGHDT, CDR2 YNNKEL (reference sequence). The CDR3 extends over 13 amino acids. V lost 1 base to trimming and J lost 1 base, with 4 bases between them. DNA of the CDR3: TGTGCCAGCAGCCAAGGGGGGAACACTGAAGCTTTCTTT. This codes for CASSQGGNTEAFF.

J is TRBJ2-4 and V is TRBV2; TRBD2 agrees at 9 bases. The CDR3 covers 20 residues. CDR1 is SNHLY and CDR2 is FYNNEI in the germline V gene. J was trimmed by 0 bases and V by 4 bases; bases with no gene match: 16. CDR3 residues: CASSAPALTSGELAKNIQYF. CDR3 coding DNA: TGTGCCAGCAGTGCCCCAGCTTTGACTAGCGGAGAACTAGCCAAAAACATTCAGTACTTC.

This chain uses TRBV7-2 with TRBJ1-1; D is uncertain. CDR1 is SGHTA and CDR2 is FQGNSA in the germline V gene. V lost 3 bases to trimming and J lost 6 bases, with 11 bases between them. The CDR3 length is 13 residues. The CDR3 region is CASSFRSTAEAFF. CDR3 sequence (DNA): TGTGCCAGCAGCTTTCGCTCCACCGCTGAAGCTTTCTTT. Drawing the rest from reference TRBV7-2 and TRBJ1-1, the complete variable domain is GAGVSQSPSNKVTEKGKDVELRCDPISGHTALYWYRQSLGQGLEFLIYFQGNSAPDKSGLPSDRFSAERTGGSVSTLTIQRTQQEDSAVYLCASSFRSTAEAFFGQGTRLTVV.

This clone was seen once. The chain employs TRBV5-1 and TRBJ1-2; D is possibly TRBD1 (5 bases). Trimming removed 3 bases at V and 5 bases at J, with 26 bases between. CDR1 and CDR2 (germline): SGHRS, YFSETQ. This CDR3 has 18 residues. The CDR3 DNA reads TGCGCCAGCAGCTGGGACTCTGGGTCCCCCCGGGAGGCATATGGCTACACCTTC. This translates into CASSWDSGSPREAYGYTF. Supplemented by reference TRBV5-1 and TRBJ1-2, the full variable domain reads KAGVTQTPRYLIKTRGQQVTLSCSPISGHRSVSWYQQTPGQGLQFLFEYFSETQRNKGNFPGRFSGRQFSNSRSEMNVSTLELGDSALYLCASSWDSGSPREAYGYTFGSGTRLTVV.

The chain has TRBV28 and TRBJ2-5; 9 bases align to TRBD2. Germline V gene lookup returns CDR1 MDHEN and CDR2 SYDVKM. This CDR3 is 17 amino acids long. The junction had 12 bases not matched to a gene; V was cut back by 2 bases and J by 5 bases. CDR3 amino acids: CASSLSPAGGSRETQYF. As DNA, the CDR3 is TGTGCCAGCAGTTTAAGCCCAGCGGGGGGATCGCGGGAGACCCAGTACTTC.

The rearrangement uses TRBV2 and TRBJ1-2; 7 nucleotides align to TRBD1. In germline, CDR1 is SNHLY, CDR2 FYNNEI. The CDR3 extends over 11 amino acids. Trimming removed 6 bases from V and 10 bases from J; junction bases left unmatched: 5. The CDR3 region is CASSPDRFYTF. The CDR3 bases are TGTGCCAGCAGCCCGGACAGGTTCTACACCTTC.

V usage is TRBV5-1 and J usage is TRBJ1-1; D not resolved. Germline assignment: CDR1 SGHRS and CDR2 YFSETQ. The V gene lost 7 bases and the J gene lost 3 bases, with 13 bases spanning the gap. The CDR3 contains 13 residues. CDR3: CASSLPEDTEAFF. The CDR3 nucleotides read TGCGCCAGCTCACTACCGGAGGACACTGAAGCTTTCTTT.

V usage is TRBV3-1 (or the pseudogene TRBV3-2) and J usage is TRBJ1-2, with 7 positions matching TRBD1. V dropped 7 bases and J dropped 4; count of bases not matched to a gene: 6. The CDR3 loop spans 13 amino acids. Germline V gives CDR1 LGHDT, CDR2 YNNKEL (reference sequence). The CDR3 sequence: CASTPRGVYGYTF. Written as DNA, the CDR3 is TGTGCCAGCACCCCCAGGGGGGTCTATGGCTACACCTTC.

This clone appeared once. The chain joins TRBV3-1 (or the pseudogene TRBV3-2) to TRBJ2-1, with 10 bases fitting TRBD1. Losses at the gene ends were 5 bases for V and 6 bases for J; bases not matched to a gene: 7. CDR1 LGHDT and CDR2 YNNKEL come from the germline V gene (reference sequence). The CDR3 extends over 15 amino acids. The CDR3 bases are TGTGCCAGCAGCAGACAGGGGGCCGGGGTCAATGAGCAGTTCTTC. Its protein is CASSRQGAGVNEQFF.

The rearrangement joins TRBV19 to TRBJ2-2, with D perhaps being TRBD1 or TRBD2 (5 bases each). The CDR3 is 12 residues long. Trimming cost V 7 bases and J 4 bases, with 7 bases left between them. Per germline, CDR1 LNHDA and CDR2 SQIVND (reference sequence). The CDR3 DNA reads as TGTGCCAGTACGAGGGGCACCGGGGAGCTGTTTTTT. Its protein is CASTRGTGELFF. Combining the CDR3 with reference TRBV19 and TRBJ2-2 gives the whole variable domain DGGITQSPKYLFRKEGQNVTLSCEQNLNHDAMYWYRQDPGQGLRLIYYSQIVNDFQKGDIAEGYSVSREKKESFPLTVTSAQKNPTAFYLCASTRGTGELFFGEGSRLTVL.

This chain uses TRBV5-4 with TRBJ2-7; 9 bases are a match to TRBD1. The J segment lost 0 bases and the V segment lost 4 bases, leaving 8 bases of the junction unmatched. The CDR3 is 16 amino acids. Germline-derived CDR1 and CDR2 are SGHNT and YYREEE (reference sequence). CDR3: CASSKGQGQSSYEQYF. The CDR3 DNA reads TGTGCCAGCAGCAAGGGACAGGGCCAATCCTCCTACGAGCAGTACTTC.